This T cell receptor beta chain was captured in a study of cytomegalovirus exposure and HLA in healthy donors. Broader study findings: CMV serostatus was the sole immune exposure data available. Per published reports, the classifier diagnosed cytomegalovirus status with high specificity and sensitivity. It was assumed in the presence/absence analyses that sequencing depth was roughly uniform across donors.

The PCR employed 60 Vbeta primers together with 13 Jbeta primers. The repertoire was sequenced with immunoSEQ multiplex PCR; TCRdb's copy has only in-frame clones and lacks some. The sample table sets out around 130,000 clones. To note about this clone: Its antigen is still unknown.

Per the germline V gene, CDR1 is SGHTA and CDR2 is FQGNSA. Trimming at V came to 2 bases and at J to 2 bases, leaving 2 bases not matched to a gene. This CDR3 comprises 14 residues. The J gene is TRBJ2-5, the V gene TRBV7-2, with TRBD2 matching over 7 bases. This TCR was recovered from a woman in her thirties or forties in good health and CMV-seronegative. The source material was PBMCs. In nucleotides, the CDR3 is TGTGCCAGCAGCTTATTGGGGGGGCAAGAGACCCAGTACTTC. Protein sequence: CASSLLGGQETQYF.